One and the same sample provided the 4 T cell receptor beta chains below, sequenced in a study of glioma-infiltrating T cells after dendritic cell vaccination. Profiled with immunoSEQ multiplex PCR; TCRdb holds only in-frame clones, not every one. The sample lists approximately 100,000 clones; 79% were seen once. This sample comprised blood, obtained before dendritic cell vaccination. The receptors were gathered from a human donor with glioblastoma.

The rearrangement joins TRBV6-1 to TRBJ2-7; D is possibly TRBD2 (6 bases). The CDR3 is 14 amino acids. Germline CDR1 is MNHNS and CDR2 is SASEGT. V lost 0 bases to trimming and J lost 7 bases, with 13 bases between them. CDR3 coding DNA: TGTGCCAGCAGTGAAGCGCTTGGGAGGCGGGAGCAGTACTTC. Translated: CASSEALGRREQYF.

The V and J genes are TRBV4-2 and TRBJ1-5, with a possible D match to TRBD1 (6 bases). The CDR3 covers 17 residues. Trimming cost V 4 bases and J 4 bases, with 20 bases left between them. Germline CDR1 is LGHNA and CDR2 is YNFKEQ. CDR3 nucleotides: TGTGCCAGCAGCCCCGCAGGGGCCGCTAACCAAAATCAGCCCCAGCATTTT. Translating it yields CASSPAGAANQNQPQHF.

The chain joins TRBV27 to TRBJ1-2; tentatively, D is TRBD1 (6 bases). The CDR3 extends over 13 amino acids. The V gene's germline CDR1 is MNHEY and CDR2 SMNVEV (reference sequence). Trimming removed 6 bases from V and 7 bases from J, with 15 bases in between. CDR3 sequence (DNA): TGTGCCAGCAGAGCTGACAGGACGAGTGGCTACACCTTC. Amino acid sequence: CASRADRTSGYTF.

The chain uses TRBV5-1 and TRBJ1-1; D unclear. CDR1 and CDR2 from the germline V gene are SGHRS and YFSETQ. V lost 5 bases and J lost 1, with 12 bases in between. The CDR3 is 14 amino acids. CDR3 coding DNA: TGCGCCAGCAGTCCGAACCCGCGGAACACTGAAGCTTTCTTT. Its translation: CASSPNPRNTEAFF.